This T cell receptor beta chain was captured by sequencing in a study of neoadjuvant nivolumab and ipilimumab in lung cancer (dated by TCRdb to 2019 to 2021). Study-wide context: Intravenous nivolumab was dosed at 3 mg/kg on days 1, 15 and 29, and in the combination arm ipilimumab 1 mg/kg was added on day 1 only. In the trial, about 44 patients with operable NSCLC were treated, of whom 23 were randomized to nivolumab monotherapy and about 21 to nivolumab plus ipilimumab. The major pathologic response (MPR) rate in the intention-to-treat population in each study arm was designated as the primary trial endpoint. Seven patients had matched pretherapy and resected tumor pairs analyzed, with four treated with nivolumab and three with nivolumab plus ipilimumab. The study compared TCR repertoires in pretherapy (baseline) peripheral blood with TCR repertoires in tumors resected at surgery after neoadjuvant immune checkpoint blockade.

The library relied on the immunoSEQ multiplex PCR assay. As for how the authors treated the data: Repertoires were summarized in terms of richness and clonality, and significantly expanded and contracted clones between pre- and post-therapy samples were identified. TCRdb mirrors the immuneACCESS table, restricted to in-frame sequences. Some clones are absent from its copies; in checked studies, under half trace to an unresolved V gene, and the reason for the others is unknown. The DNA gave D and trimming, while V, J and clone size come from that table. This sample gives 40,000 to 60,000 clones in total; approximately 90% of them show up just once. Approximately 3.7% of the sample comes from the top ten. The intended sense of this specimen's time point label: pretherapy, before neoadjuvant immune checkpoint inhibitors. Samples were obtained from the phase 2 randomized NEOSTAR trial, in which neoadjuvant nivolumab or nivolumab plus ipilimumab followed by surgery was tested in operable NSCLC.

Ends trimmed: V by 7 bases, J by 16 bases; bases unmatched to a gene: 18. Reading the germline V gene gives CDR1 SGHAT and CDR2 FQNNGV. The CDR3 runs 14 amino acids, cysteine and phenylalanine included. The read is trimmed to its CDR3 DNA, 42 bases read in frame from base 1. Overall study outcomes, separate from this receptor: TCR sequencing was performed in a small number of samples. Tumor T-cell richness and clonality rose from pretherapy to surgery in three of three dual-therapy tumors but in only two of four nivolumab-treated tumors. No significant correlation was found between TCR clonality and pathologic tumor regression, and only one major-pathologic-response sample was available for the clonality analysis. Compared with tumor-adjacent uninvolved lung, resected tumors had greater TCR richness and clonality, and increases showed up in more of the dual-therapy-treated tumors. Richness in tumors resected after neoadjuvant therapy showed a positive correlation with pretherapy blood TCR richness (Spearman R ~ 0.82).

A remark on this clone: Its antigen is unknown. No qualities accompany the bases; no much larger clone lies one base away.

Here the sequenced sample was blood, taken before neoadjuvant nivolumab, alone or with ipilimumab. The sequence joins TRBV11-2 to TRBJ2-1; TRBD2 matches 8 bases in the middle. The sequence was collected from an adult with non-small cell lung cancer. Some clones in this sample may be carry-over from other donors' samples. CDR3 reads: CASTPFPEAGGVFF. The sequenced DNA: TGTGCCAGCACCCCTTTTCCGGAGGCGGGAGGCGTATTCTTC. Where the CDR3 stops, the reference TRBV11-2 and TRBJ2-1 genes take over; the full variable domain is EAGVAQSPRYKIIEKRQSVAFWCNPISGHATLYWYQQILGQGPKLLIQFQNNGVVDDSQLPKDRFSAERLKGVDSTLKIQPAKLEDSAVYLCASTPFPEAGGVFFGPGTRLTVL.